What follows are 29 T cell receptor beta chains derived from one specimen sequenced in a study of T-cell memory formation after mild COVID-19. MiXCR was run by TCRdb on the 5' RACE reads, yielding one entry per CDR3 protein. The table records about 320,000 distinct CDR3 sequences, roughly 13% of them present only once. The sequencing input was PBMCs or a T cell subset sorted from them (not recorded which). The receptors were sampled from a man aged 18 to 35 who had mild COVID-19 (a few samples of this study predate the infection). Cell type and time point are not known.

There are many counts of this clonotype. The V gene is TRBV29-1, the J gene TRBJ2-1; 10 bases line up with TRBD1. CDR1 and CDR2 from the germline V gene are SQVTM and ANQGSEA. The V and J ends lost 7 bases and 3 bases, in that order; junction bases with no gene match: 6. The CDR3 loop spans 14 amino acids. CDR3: CSAGDRGIYNEQFF. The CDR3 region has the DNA TGCAGCGCCGGGGACAGGGGCATCTACAATGAGCAGTTCTTC.

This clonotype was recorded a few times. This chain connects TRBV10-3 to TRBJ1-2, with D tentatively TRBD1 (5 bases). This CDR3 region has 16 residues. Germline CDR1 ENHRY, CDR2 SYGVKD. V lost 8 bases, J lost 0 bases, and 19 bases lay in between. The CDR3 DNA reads TGTGCCATCCCTCGAACCTCGGGGCAAGCTAACTATGGCTACACCTTC. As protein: CAIPRTSGQANYGYTF.

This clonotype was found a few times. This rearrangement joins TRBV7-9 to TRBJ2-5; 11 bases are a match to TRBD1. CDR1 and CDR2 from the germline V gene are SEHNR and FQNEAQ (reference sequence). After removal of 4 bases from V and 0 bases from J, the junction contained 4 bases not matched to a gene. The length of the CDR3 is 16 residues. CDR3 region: CASSSLGQGDQETQYF. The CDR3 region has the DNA TGTGCCAGCAGCTCACTGGGACAGGGGGACCAAGAGACCCAGTACTTC.

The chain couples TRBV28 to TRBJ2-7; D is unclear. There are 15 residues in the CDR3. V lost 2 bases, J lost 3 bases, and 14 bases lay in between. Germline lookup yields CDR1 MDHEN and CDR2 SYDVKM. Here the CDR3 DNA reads TGTGCCAGCAGTTTAACGGAGCCACCCTACTACGAGCAGTACGTC. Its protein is CASSLTEPPYYEQYV.

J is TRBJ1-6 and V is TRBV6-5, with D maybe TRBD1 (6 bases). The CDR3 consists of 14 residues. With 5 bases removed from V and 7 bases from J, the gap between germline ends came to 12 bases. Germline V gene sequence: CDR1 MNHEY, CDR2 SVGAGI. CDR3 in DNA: TGTGCCAGCAGTCACCGACAGGAGAATTCACCCCTCCACTTT. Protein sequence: CASSHRQENSPLHF.

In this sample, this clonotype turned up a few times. CDR3 protein: CSVPGQGYHEQYF. CDR3 nucleotide sequence: TGCAGCGTGCCGGGACAGGGTTACCACGAGCAGTACTTC. The rearrangement links TRBV29-1 to TRBJ2-7; 9 nucleotides match TRBD1. The CDR3 is 13 amino acids. Germline V gives CDR1 SQVTM, CDR2 ANQGSEA. V trimming: 6 bases; J trimming: 5 bases; junction bases outside the gene matches: 8.

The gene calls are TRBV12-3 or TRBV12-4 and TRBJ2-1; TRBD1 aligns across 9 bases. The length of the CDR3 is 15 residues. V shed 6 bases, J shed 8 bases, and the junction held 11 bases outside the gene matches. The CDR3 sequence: CASSPPGDRDHEQFF. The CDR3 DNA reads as TGTGCCAGCAGCCCACCCGGGGACAGGGACCATGAGCAGTTCTTC.

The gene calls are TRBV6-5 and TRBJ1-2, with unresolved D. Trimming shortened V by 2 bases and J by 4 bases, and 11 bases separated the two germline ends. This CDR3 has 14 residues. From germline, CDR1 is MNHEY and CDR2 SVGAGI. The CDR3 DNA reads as TGTGCCAGCAGTTACGGAGGGCCGAGCTATGGCTACACCTTC. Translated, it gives CASSYGGPSYGYTF.

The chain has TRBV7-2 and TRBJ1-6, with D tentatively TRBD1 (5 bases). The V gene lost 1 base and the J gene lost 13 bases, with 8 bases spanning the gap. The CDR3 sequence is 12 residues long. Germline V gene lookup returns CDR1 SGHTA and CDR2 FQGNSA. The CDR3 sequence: CASSLEGTPLHF. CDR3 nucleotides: TGTGCCAGCAGCTTAGAGGGGACTCCCCTCCACTTT.

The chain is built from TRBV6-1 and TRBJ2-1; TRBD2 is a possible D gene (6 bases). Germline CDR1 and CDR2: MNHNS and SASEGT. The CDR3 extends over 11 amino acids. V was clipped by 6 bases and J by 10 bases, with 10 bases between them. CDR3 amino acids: CASRTGLEQFF. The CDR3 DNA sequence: TGTGCCAGCAGGACCGGACTAGAGCAGTTCTTC.

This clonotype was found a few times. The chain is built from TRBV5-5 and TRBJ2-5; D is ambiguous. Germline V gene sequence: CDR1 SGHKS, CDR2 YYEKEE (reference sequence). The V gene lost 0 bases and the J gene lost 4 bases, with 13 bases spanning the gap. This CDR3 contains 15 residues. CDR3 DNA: TGTGCCAGCAGCTTGGGAGACCTGCCCCCAGAGACCCAGTACTTC. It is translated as CASSLGDLPPETQYF. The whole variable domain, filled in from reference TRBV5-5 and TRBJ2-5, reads DAGVTQSPTHLIKTRGQQVTLRCSPISGHKSVSWYQQVLGQGPQFIFQYYEKEERGRGNFPDRFSARQFPNYSSELNVNALLLGDSALYLCASSLGDLPPETQYFGPGTRLLVL.

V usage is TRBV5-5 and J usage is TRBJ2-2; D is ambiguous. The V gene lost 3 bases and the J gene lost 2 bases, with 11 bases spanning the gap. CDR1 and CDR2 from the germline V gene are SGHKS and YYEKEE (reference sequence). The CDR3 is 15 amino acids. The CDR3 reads CASSYDQRNTGELFF. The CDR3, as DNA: TGTGCCAGCAGCTACGACCAACGTAACACCGGGGAGCTGTTTTTT.

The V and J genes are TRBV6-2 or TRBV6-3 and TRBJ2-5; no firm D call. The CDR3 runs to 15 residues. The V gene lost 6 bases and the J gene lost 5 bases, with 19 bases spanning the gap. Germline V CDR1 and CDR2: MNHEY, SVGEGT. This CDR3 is CASRFGYHLGETQYF. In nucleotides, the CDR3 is TGTGCCAGCAGATTTGGCTATCATCTCGGGGAGACCCAGTACTTC.

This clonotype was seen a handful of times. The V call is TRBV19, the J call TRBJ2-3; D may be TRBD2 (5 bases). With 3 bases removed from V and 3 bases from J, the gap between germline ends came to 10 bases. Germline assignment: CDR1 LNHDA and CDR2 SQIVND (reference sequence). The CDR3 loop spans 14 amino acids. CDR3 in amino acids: CASSIFPGTDTQYF. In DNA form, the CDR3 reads TGTGCCAGTAGTATCTTTCCGGGGACAGATACGCAGTATTTT. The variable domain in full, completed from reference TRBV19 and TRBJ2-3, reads DGGITQSPKYLFRKEGQNVTLSCEQNLNHDAMYWYRQDPGQGLRLIYYSQIVNDFQKGDIAEGYSVSREKKESFPLTVTSAQKNPTAFYLCASSIFPGTDTQYFGPGTRLTVL.

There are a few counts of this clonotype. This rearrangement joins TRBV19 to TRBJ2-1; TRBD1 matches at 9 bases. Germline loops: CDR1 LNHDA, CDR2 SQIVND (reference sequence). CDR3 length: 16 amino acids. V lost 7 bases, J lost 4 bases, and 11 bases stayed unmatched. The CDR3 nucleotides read TGTGCCAGTACCCGATCCCCGGGACAGGGTTACAATGAGCAGTTCTTC. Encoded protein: CASTRSPGQGYNEQFF.

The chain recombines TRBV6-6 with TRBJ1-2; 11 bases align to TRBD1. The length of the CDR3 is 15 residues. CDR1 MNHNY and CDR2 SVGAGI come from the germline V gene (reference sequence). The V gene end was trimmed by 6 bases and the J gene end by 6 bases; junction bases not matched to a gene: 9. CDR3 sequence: CASSSTGQGANGYTF. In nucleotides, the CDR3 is TGTGCCAGCAGCTCAACCGGACAGGGGGCAAATGGCTACACCTTC.

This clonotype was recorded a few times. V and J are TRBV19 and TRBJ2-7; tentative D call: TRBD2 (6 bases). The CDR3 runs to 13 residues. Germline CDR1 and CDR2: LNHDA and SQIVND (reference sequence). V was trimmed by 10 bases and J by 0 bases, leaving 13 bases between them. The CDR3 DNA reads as TGTGCCACTAGGGACTCAACCTCCTACGAGCAGTACGTC. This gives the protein CATRDSTSYEQYV.

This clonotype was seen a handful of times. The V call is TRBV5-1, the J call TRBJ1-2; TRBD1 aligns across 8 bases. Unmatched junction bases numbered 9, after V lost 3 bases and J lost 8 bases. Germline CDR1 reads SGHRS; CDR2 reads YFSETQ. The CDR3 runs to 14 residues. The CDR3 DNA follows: TGCGCCAGCAGCTATCAGGGGGCGGCCGGGGGCTACACCTTC. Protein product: CASSYQGAAGGYTF.

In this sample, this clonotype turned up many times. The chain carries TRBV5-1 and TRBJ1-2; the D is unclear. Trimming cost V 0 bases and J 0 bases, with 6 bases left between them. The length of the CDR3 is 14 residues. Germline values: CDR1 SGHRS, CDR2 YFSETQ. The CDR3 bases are TGCGCCAGCAGCTTGGAATCCACTAACTATGGCTACACCTTC. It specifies CASSLESTNYGYTF.

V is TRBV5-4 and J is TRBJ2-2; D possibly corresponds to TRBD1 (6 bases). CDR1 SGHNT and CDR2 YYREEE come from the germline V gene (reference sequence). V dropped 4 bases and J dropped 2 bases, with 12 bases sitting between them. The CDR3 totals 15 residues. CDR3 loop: CASSVDSQNTGELFF. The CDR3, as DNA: TGTGCCAGCAGCGTGGACAGCCAAAACACCGGGGAGCTGTTTTTT.

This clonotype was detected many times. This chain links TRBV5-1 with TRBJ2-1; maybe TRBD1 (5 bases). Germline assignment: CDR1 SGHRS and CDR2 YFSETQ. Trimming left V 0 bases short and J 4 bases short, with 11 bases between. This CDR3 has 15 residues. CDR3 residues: CASSLELRGYNEQFF. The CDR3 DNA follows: TGCGCCAGCAGCTTGGAATTAAGGGGATACAATGAGCAGTTCTTC.

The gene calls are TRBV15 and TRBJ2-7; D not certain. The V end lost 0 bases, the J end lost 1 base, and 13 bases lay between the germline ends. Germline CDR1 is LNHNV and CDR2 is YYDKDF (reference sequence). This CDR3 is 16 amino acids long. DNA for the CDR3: TGTGCCACCAGCAGAGATCCGCGCGACGCATCCTACGAGCAGTACTTC. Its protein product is CATSRDPRDASYEQYF.

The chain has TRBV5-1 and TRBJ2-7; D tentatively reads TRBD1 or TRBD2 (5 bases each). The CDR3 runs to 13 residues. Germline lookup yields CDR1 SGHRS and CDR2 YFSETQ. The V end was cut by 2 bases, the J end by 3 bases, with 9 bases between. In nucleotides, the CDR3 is TGCGCCAGCAGCTTATTGAGGGGCTACGAGCAGTACTTC. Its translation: CASSLLRGYEQYF.

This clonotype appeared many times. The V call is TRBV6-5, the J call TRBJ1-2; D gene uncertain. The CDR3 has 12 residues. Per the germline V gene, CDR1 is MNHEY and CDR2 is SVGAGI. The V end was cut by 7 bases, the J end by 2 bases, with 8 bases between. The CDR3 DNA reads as TGTGCCAGCAAAGAGCAAAACTATGGCTACACCTTC. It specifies CASKEQNYGYTF.

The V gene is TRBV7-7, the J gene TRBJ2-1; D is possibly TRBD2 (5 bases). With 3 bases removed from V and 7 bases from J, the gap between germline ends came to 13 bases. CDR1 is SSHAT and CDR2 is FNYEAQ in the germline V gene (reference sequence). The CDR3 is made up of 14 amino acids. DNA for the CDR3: TGTGCCAGCAGCTTGAACCGGGGAAGGAATGAGCAGTTCTTC. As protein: CASSLNRGRNEQFF. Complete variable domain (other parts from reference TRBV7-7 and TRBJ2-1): GAGVSQSPRYKVTKRGQDVTLRCDPISSHATLYWYQQALGQGPEFLTYFNYEAQPDKSGLPSDRFSAERPEGSISTLTIQRTEQRDSAMYRCASSLNRGRNEQFFGPGTRLTVL.

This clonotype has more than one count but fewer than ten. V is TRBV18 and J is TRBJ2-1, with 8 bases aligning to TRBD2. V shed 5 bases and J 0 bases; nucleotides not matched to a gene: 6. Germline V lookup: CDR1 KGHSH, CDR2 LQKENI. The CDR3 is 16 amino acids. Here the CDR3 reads CASSEIAGSSYNEQFF. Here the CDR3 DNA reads TGTGCCAGCTCAGAGATAGCGGGGAGCTCCTACAATGAGCAGTTCTTC.

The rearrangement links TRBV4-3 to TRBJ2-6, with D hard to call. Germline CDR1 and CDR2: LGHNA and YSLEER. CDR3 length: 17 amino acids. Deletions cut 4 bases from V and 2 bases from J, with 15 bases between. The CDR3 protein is CASSPKISGTGANVLTF. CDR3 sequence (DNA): TGCGCCAGCAGCCCTAAAATTAGTGGGACTGGGGCCAACGTCCTGACTTTC.

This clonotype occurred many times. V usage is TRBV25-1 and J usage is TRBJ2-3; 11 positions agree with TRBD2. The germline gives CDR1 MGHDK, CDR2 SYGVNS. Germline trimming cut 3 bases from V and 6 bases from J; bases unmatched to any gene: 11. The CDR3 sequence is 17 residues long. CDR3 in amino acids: CASSEEGTSGGGDTQYF. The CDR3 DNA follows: TGTGCCAGCAGTGAGGAGGGGACTAGCGGAGGTGGGGATACGCAGTATTTT.

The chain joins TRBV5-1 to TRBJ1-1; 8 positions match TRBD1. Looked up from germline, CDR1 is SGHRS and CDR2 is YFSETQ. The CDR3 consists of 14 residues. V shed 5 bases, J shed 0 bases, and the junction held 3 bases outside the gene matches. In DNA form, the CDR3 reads TGCGCCAGCAGTCCGGACAGGGTGAACACTGAAGCTTTCTTT. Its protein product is CASSPDRVNTEAFF.